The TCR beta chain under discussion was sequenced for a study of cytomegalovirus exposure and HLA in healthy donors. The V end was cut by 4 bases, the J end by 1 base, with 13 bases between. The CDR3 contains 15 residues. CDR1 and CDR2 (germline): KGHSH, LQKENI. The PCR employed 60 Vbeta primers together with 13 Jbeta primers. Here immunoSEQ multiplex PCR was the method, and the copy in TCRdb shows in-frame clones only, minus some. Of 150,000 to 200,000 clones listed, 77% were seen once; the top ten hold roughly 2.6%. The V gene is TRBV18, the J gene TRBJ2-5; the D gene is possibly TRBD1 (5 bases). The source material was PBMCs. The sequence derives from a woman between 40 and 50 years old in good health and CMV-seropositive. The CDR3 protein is CASSLNRTPQETQYF. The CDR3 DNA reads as TGTGCCAGCTCACTCAACAGGACACCCCAAGAGACCCAGTACTTC.